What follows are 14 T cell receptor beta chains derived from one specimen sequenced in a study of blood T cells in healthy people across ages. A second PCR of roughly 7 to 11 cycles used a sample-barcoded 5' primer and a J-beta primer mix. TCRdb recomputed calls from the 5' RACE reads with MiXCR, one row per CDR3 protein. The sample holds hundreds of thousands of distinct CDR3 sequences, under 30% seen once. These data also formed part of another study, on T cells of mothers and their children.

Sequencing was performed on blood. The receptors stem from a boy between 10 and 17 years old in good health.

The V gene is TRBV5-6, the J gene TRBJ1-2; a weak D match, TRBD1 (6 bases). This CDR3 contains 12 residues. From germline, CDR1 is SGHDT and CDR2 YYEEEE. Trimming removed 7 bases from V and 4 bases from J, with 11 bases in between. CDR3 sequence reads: CASGTGTYGYTF. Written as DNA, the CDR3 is TGTGCCAGCGGAACAGGGACCTATGGCTACACCTTC.

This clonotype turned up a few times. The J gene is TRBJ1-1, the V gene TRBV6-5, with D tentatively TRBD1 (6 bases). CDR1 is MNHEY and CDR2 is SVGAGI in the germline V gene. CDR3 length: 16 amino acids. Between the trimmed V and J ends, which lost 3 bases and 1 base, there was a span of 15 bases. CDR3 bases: TGTGCCAGCAGTTATATGGGGGGCGTTGGGAACACTGAAGCTTTCTTT. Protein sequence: CASSYMGGVGNTEAFF.

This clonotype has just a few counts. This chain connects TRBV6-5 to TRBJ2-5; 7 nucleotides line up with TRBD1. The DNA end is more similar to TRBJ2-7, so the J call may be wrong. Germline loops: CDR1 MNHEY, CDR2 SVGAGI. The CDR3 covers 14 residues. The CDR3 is CASSFDRVASEQYF. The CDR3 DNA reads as TGTGCCAGCAGCTTCGACAGGGTAGCGTCCGAGCAGTACTTC.

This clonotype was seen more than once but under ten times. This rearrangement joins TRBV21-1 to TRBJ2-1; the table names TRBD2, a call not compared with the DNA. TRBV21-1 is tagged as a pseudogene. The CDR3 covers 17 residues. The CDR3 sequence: CASETSGGAGGYNEQFF. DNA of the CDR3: TGTGCCAGCGAGACTAGCGGGGGGGCCGGGGGCTACAATGAGCAGTTCTTC.

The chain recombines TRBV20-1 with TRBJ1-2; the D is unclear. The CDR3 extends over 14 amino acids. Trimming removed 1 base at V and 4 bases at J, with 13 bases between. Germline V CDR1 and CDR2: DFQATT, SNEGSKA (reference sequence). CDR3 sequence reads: CSARGGGTGYGYTF. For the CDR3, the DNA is TGCAGTGCTAGAGGTGGAGGTACCGGCTATGGCTACACCTTC.

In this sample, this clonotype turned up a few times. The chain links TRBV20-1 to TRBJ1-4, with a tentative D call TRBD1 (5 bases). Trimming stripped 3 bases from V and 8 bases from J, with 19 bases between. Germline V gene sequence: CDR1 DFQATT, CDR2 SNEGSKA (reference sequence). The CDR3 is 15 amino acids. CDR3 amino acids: CSARGPRIDSEKLFF. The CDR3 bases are TGCAGTGCTAGGGGACCCCGAATTGATTCGGAAAAACTGTTTTTT.

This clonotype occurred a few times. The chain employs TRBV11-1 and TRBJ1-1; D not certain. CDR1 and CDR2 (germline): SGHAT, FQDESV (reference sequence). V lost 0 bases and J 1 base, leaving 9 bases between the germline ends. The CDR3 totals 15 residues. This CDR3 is CASSLAIGENTEAFF. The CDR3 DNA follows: TGTGCCAGCAGCTTAGCCATCGGGGAGAACACTGAAGCTTTCTTT.

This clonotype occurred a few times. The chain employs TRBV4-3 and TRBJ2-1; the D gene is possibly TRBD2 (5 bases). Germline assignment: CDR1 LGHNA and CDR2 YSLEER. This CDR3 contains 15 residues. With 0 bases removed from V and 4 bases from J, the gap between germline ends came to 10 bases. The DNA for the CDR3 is TGCGCCAGCAGCCAAGAGTCCCGGGGTTACAATGAGCAGTTCTTC. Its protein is CASSQESRGYNEQFF.

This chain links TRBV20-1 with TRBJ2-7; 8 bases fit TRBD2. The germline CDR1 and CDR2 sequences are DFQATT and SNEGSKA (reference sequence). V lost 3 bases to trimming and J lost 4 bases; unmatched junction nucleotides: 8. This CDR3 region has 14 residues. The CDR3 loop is CSASGRVSPYEQYF. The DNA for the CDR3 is TGCAGTGCTAGCGGGAGGGTGTCGCCTTACGAGCAGTACTTC.

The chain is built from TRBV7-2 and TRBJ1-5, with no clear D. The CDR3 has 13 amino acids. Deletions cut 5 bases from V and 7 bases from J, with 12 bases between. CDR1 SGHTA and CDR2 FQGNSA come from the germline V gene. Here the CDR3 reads CASSQGSRQPQHF. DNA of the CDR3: TGTGCCAGCAGCCAAGGGAGCCGCCAGCCCCAGCATTTT.

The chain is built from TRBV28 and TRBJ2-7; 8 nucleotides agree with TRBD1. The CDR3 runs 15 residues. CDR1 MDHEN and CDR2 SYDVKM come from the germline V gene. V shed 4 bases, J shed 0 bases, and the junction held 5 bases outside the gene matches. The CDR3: CASSYRGSSSYEQYF. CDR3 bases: TGTGCCAGCAGTTACAGGGGGTCCTCCTCCTACGAGCAGTACTTC.

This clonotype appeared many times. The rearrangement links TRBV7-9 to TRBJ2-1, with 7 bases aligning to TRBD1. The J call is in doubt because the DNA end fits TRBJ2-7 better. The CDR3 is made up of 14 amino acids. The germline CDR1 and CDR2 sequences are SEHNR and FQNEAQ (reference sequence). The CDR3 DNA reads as TGTGCCAGCAGCTTAAGACAGGGCACCTCCCGGCAGTACTTC. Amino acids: CASSLRQGTSRQYF.

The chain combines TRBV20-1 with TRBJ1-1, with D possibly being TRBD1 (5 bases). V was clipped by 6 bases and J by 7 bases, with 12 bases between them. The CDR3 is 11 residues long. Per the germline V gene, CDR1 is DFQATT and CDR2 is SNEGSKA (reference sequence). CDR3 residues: CSAKRGSEAFF. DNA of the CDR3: TGCAGTGCCAAGAGGGGAAGTGAAGCTTTCTTT.

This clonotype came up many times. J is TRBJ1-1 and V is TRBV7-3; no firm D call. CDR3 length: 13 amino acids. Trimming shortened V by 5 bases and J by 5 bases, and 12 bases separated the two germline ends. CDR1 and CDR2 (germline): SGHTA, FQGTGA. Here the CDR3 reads CASSITANTEAFF. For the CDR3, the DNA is TGTGCCAGCAGCATTACAGCGAATACTGAAGCTTTCTTT.